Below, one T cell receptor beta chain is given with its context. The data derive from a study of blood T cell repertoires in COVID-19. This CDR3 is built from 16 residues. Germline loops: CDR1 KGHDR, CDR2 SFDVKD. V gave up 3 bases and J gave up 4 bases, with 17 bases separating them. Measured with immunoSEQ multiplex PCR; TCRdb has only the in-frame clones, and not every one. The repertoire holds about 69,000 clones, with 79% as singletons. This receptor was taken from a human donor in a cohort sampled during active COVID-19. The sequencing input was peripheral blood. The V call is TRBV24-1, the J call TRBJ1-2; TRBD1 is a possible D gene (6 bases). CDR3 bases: TGTGCCACCAGTGATAGCAGACAGGATGTTGGCTATGGCTACACCTTC. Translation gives CATSDSRQDVGYGYTF.